These 30 T cell receptor beta chains were all obtained from the same sample, sequenced in a study of blood T cell repertoires in COVID-19. Some clones are missing from TCRdb's copy, which holds only in-frame ones; the method was immunoSEQ multiplex PCR. The sample includes roughly 460,000 clones, 85% to 90% of them seen just once. The material sequenced was peripheral blood. These receptors all come from a man aged 18 to 35 with COVID-19, enrolled during active disease.

The chain recombines TRBV7-9 with TRBJ2-5; D possibly corresponds to TRBD2 (5 bases). V shed 5 bases and J shed 9 bases, with 16 bases lying between them. The CDR3 sequence is 13 residues long. The V gene's germline CDR1 is SEHNR and CDR2 FQNEAQ (reference sequence). DNA of the CDR3: TGTGCCAGCAGCCCTCCGATTTACGGGGCCCAGTACTTC. It encodes CASSPPIYGAQYF. Full variable domain (missing parts from reference TRBV7-9 and TRBJ2-5): DTGVSQNPRHKITKRGQNVTFRCDPISEHNRLYWYRQTLGQGPEFLTYFQNEAQLEKSRLLSDRFSAERPKGSFSTLEIQRTEQGDSAMYLCASSPPIYGAQYFGPGTRLLVL.

About this clone: The germline gene is not matched at one end of the junction; a read error may be the cause. The genes are TRBV19 and TRBJ1-3; no firm D call. The CDR3 has 15 amino acids. CDR1 is LNHDA and CDR2 is SQIVND in the germline V gene (reference sequence). CDR3 loop: CVSSTHPKRGNTIYF. CDR3 sequence (DNA): TGTGTCAGTAGTACACATCCCAAAAGAGGAAACACCATATATTTT.

This chain joins TRBV27 and TRBJ1-5; maybe TRBD1 (6 bases). The CDR3 length is 17 residues. Trimming took off 4 bases at V and 4 bases at J, with 20 bases between the two ends. Per the germline V gene, CDR1 is MNHEY and CDR2 is SMNVEV (reference sequence). The CDR3 region is CASSSGLRGRINQPQHF. CDR3 sequence (DNA): TGTGCCAGCAGTTCAGGCCTCAGGGGACGCATTAATCAGCCCCAGCATTTT.

This chain links TRBV19 with TRBJ2-5; TRBD2 matches 16 bases. From germline, CDR1 is LNHDA and CDR2 SQIVND (reference sequence). With 9 bases clipped from V and 3 bases from J, the junction kept 13 bases outside the gene matches. This CDR3 region has 18 residues. CDR3 nucleotides: TGTGCCAGCTCAGCAGCCCCGGGACTAGCGGGGGGGAAAGAGACCCAGTACTTC. Its protein is CASSAAPGLAGGKETQYF.

This chain joins TRBV25-1 and TRBJ2-3; 8 bases match TRBD2. CDR3 length equals 14 residues. Trimming removed 6 bases from V and 1 base from J; junction bases left unmatched: 3. In germline, CDR1 is MGHDK, CDR2 SYGVNS. CDR3 in DNA: TGTGCCAGCAGGGGGGGACTAGGCACAGATACGCAGTATTTT. This sequence encodes CASRGGLGTDTQYF.

In the case of this clone: Within the sample, other DNA sequences also encode this same CDR3. The V call is TRBV7-6, the J call TRBJ2-7, with 8 positions matching TRBD1. The length of the CDR3 is 14 residues. Per germline, CDR1 SGHVS and CDR2 FNYEAQ. The V segment lost 4 bases and the J segment 3 bases; nucleotides outside the gene matches: 5. Here the CDR3 DNA reads TGTGCCAGCAGCTCCGGGACAGGAAACTACGAGCAGTACTTC. Its translation: CASSSGTGNYEQYF.

V is TRBV19 and J is TRBJ2-7, with 9 nucleotides matching TRBD1. The germline CDR1 and CDR2 sequences are LNHDA and SQIVND (reference sequence). V was clipped by 5 bases and J by 4 bases; unmatched bases: 9. CDR3 length: 15 residues. DNA for the CDR3: TGTGCCAGTAGTGATCCGGGACAGGGCCTTTACGAGCAGTACTTC. It specifies CASSDPGQGLYEQYF.

V is TRBV10-2 and J is TRBJ2-1, with TRBD2 matching over 14 bases. Losses at the gene ends were 5 bases for V and 7 bases for J; bases not matched to a gene: 4. CDR3 length: 15 amino acids. Germline lookup yields CDR1 WSHSY and CDR2 SAAADI. DNA for the CDR3: TGCGCCAGCAGTTTCGGGACTAGCGGGAGTAATGAGCAGTTCTTC. This translates into CASSFGTSGSNEQFF.

The chain employs TRBV7-8 and TRBJ1-2; 8 bases align to TRBD1. Trimming at V came to 1 base and at J to 4 bases, leaving 8 bases not matched to a gene. CDR3 size: 16 residues. The germline V gene encodes CDR1 SGHVS and CDR2 FQNEAQ. The CDR3 DNA reads as TGTGCCAGCAGCTTAGATCAGGGGGCACTTAGCTATGGCTACACCTTC. Its translation is CASSLDQGALSYGYTF.

The rearrangement uses TRBV19 and TRBJ2-6; TRBD1 is a possible D gene (6 bases). Germline V gene data show CDR1 as LNHDA and CDR2 as SQIVND (reference sequence). V dropped 7 bases and J dropped 0 bases, with 10 bases sitting between them. The CDR3 runs to 15 residues. The CDR3 reads CASKGQSSGANVLTF. The CDR3 DNA reads as TGTGCCAGTAAAGGACAGTCCTCTGGGGCCAACGTCCTGACTTTC.

The V gene is TRBV5-4, the J gene TRBJ2-2; 8 bases line up with TRBD2. Germline CDR1 is SGHNT and CDR2 is YYREEE (reference sequence). With V trimmed by 1 base and J by 4 bases, 3 bases remained unmatched. The CDR3 runs 15 residues. The CDR3 nucleotides are TGTGCCAGCAGCTTGACTAGCGGAGGCACCGGGGAGCTGTTTTTT. This translates into CASSLTSGGTGELFF.

The chain carries TRBV5-1 and TRBJ2-2; the D gene is possibly TRBD2 (6 bases). V was trimmed by 0 bases and J by 13 bases, leaving 13 bases between them. The CDR3 covers 13 residues. Germline V CDR1 and CDR2: SGHRS, YFSETQ. CDR3 bases: TGCGCCAGCAGCTTGGATTCGTCCGGGAGGCTGTTTTTT. This translates into CASSLDSSGRLFF.

The V call is TRBV6-2 or TRBV6-3, the J call TRBJ1-1, with 7 bases aligning to TRBD1. The V gene's germline CDR1 is MNHEY and CDR2 SVGEGT. CDR3 size: 13 residues. V lost 1 base, J lost 6 bases, and 2 bases stayed unmatched. The CDR3 is CASSYLGQSEAFF. The CDR3 DNA reads TGTGCCAGCAGTTACTTGGGACAGTCTGAAGCTTTCTTT.

This clone was seen once. The V and J genes are TRBV16 and TRBJ1-1; possibly TRBD1 for D (5 bases). This CDR3 region has 14 residues. Germline values: CDR1 KGHSY, CDR2 FQNENV. V was trimmed by 2 bases and J by 11 bases, leaving 18 bases between them. Here the CDR3 DNA reads TGTGCCAGCAGCCAAGTCCAGGGAGGTGTAGGCGCTTTCTTT. Translation: CASSQVQGGVGAFF.

The chain recombines TRBV2 with TRBJ2-7; weak D call: TRBD2 (5 bases). V lost 5 bases and J 3 bases, leaving 5 bases between the germline ends. The CDR3 runs to 11 residues. The germline CDR1 and CDR2 sequences are SNHLY and FYNNEI. CDR3 bases: TGTGCCAGCAGTAGCGGCTACGAGCAGTACTTC. The encoded protein is CASSSGYEQYF.

The chain recombines TRBV6-5 with TRBJ2-4; no clear D gene. With 6 bases removed from V and 9 bases from J, the gap between germline ends came to 15 bases. This CDR3 region has 13 residues. CDR1 is MNHEY, CDR2 SVGAGI, per germline. In DNA form, the CDR3 reads TGTGCCAGCAGGGCCCCTAATACGGGCATTCAGTACTTC. Its protein is CASRAPNTGIQYF.

This rearrangement joins TRBV3-1 (or the pseudogene TRBV3-2) to TRBJ1-1; the D is unclear. Trimming removed 5 bases from V and 11 bases from J, with 12 bases in between. Germline assignment: CDR1 LGHDT and CDR2 YNNKEL (reference sequence). The CDR3 covers 11 residues. CDR3 residues: CASSSQQVAFF. The CDR3 region has the DNA TGTGCCAGCAGCTCACAGCAGGTCGCTTTCTTT.

V and J are TRBV6-6 and TRBJ1-2; D possibly corresponds to TRBD1 (6 bases). CDR1 and CDR2 (germline): MNHNY, SVGAGI (reference sequence). The CDR3 is made up of 14 amino acids. V lost 5 bases and J 6 bases, leaving 16 bases between the germline ends. The CDR3 nucleotides are TGTGCCAGCAGTCCCCAGGGCAGGGGTCATGGCTACACCTTC. It is translated as CASSPQGRGHGYTF.

The chain recombines TRBV19 with TRBJ2-3; D remains ambiguous. The V end lost 3 bases, the J end lost 2 bases, and 6 bases lay between the germline ends. The CDR3 covers 13 residues. Germline assignment: CDR1 LNHDA and CDR2 SQIVND (reference sequence). CDR3 coding DNA: TGTGCCAGTAGTATGTCGTTCACAGATACGCAGTATTTT. Amino acids: CASSMSFTDTQYF.

The J gene is TRBJ1-4, the V gene TRBV6-5; maybe TRBD1 (5 bases). Looked up from germline, CDR1 is MNHEY and CDR2 is SVGAGI. The CDR3 covers 12 residues. The V end was cut by 8 bases, the J end by 6 bases, with 10 bases between. The CDR3 DNA reads as TGTGCCAGCGTGGGGGGGGATGAAAAACTGTTTTTT. Amino acids: CASVGGDEKLFF.

The CDR3 loop reads CASSDTGVQFF. DNA for the CDR3: TGTGCCAGCAGTGATACAGGGGTGCAGTTCTTC. The chain links TRBV2 to TRBJ2-1, with 7 bases that match TRBD1. Germline V gives CDR1 SNHLY, CDR2 FYNNEI. The CDR3 has 11 amino acids. The J segment lost 12 bases and the V segment lost 3 bases, leaving 2 bases of the junction unmatched. The variable domain in full, completed from reference TRBV2 and TRBJ2-1, reads EPEVTQTPSHQVTQMGQEVILRCVPISNHLYFYWYRQILGQKVEFLVSFYNNEISEKSEIFDDQFSVERPDGSNFTLKIRSTKLEDSAMYFCASSDTGVQFFGPGTRLTVL.

The rearrangement joins TRBV30 to TRBJ2-1; a weak D match, TRBD2 (5 bases). Trimming shortened V by 4 bases and J by 9 bases, and 16 bases separated the two germline ends. Germline V gene sequence: CDR1 GTSNPN, CDR2 SVGIG (reference sequence). This CDR3 contains 13 residues. For the CDR3, the DNA is TGTGCCTGGAAACGGCGGACGGCGGGTGAGCAGTTCTTC. Translated: CAWKRRTAGEQFF. Looking up the rest from reference TRBV30 and TRBJ2-1 gives the full variable domain: SQTIHQWPATLVQPVGSPLSLECTVEGTSNPNLYWYRQAAGRGLQLLFYSVGIGQISSEVPQNLSASRPQDRQFILSSKKLLLSDSGFYLCAWKRRTAGEQFFGPGTRLTVL.

The rearrangement uses TRBV18 and TRBJ1-4, with D unresolved. The CDR3 covers 15 residues. Looked up from germline, CDR1 is KGHSH and CDR2 is LQKENI. Deletions cut 6 bases from V and 0 bases from J, with 11 bases between. DNA of the CDR3: TGTGCCAGCTCCCTTCGAGAGGCAACTAATGAAAAACTGTTTTTT. This translates into CASSLREATNEKLFF.

J is TRBJ2-5 and V is TRBV7-9; TRBD2 aligns across 11 bases. This CDR3 has 15 residues. The germline CDR1 and CDR2 sequences are SEHNR and FQNEAQ (reference sequence). V shed 0 bases and J 4 bases; nucleotides not matched to a gene: 1. Written as DNA, the CDR3 is TGTGCCAGCAGCTTAGCTACTAGCGGGGGAGAGACCCAGTACTTC. It is translated as CASSLATSGGETQYF.

On this clone: Additional DNA sequences in this sample encode the identical CDR3. The chain recombines TRBV19 with TRBJ1-2, with D unclear. V was shortened by 2 bases and J by 3 bases, with 4 bases between the two germline ends. The length of the CDR3 is 12 residues. The germline gives CDR1 LNHDA, CDR2 SQIVND (reference sequence). CDR3 residues: CASSISDYGYTF. For the CDR3, the DNA is TGTGCCAGTAGTATATCTGACTATGGCTACACCTTC.

The chain employs TRBV6-5 and TRBJ1-2; D gene ambiguous. Trimming removed 0 bases from V and 2 bases from J, with 7 bases in between. The V gene's germline CDR1 is MNHEY and CDR2 SVGAGI. CDR3 size: 14 residues. This CDR3 is CASSYSSDNYGYTF. DNA for the CDR3: TGTGCCAGCAGTTACTCGAGCGACAACTATGGCTACACCTTC.

The V and J genes are TRBV2 and TRBJ1-1, with a tentative D call TRBD1 (6 bases). The CDR3 is 13 residues long. Germline V gene sequence: CDR1 SNHLY, CDR2 FYNNEI. The V end was cut by 3 bases, the J end by 5 bases, with 10 bases between. CDR3 amino acids: CASSEGAFTEAFF. The DNA of the CDR3 is TGTGCCAGCAGTGAGGGGGCTTTTACTGAAGCTTTCTTT.

The chain employs TRBV19 and TRBJ1-4; 7 nucleotides align to TRBD1. Germline lookup yields CDR1 LNHDA and CDR2 SQIVND (reference sequence). The CDR3 spans 15 residues. V lost 7 bases to trimming and J lost 3 bases; unmatched junction nucleotides: 8. The chain's CDR3 is CASKTGEVANEKLFF. The CDR3 DNA sequence: TGTGCCAGTAAAACAGGGGAGGTTGCTAATGAAAAACTGTTTTTT.

Written as DNA, the CDR3 is TGTGCCAGCGGTAATCGGAGGGAGACCCAGTACTTC. Translating it yields CASGNRRETQYF. V and J are TRBV27 and TRBJ2-5, with D tentatively TRBD2 (5 bases). CDR3 length: 12 amino acids. Germline assignment: CDR1 MNHEY and CDR2 SMNVEV (reference sequence). Between the trimmed V and J ends, which lost 8 bases and 5 bases, there was a span of 12 bases.

This clone was seen once. J is TRBJ2-7 and V is TRBV11-3; TRBD1 matches 10 bases. The CDR3 loop spans 14 amino acids. Trimming took 4 bases from V and 2 from J; bases not matched to a gene: 2. The germline gives CDR1 SGHNT, CDR2 YENEEA. The chain's CDR3 is CASSSGQGAYEQYF. CDR3 sequence (DNA): TGTGCCAGCAGCTCCGGACAGGGGGCCTACGAGCAGTACTTC.